The clone carrying this T cell receptor (beta chain) was seen repeatedly, ten times or more. Its target is unknown. TCRdb reprocessed the reads with MiXCR, giving one entry per CDR3 protein. The sample has 150,000 to 200,000 distinct CDR3 sequences, approximately 14% seen once; the top ten hold over 25%. This sample is part of a study of T cell repertoires in cytomegalovirus infection. Study-wide context: Public signatures in TCR beta pointed to CMV infection and matching HLA type. Study-wide results and caveats: CMV-specific TCR beta clonotypes restricted by HLA-C were the ones dominating the ex vivo response. Carriage of CMV together with the relevant HLA was identifiable through cumulative public TCR beta family frequency.

J lost 5 bases, V lost 2 bases, and 5 bases had no gene match. This CDR3 spans 14 amino acids. Germline assignment: CDR1 SGHRS and CDR2 YFSETQ. The chain carries TRBV5-1 and TRBJ1-1, with 8 positions matching TRBD1. The sequenced sample consisted of PBMCs. The TCR originated in a human donor in good health (CMV status not recorded). Some clones in this sample may be carry-over from other donors' samples. The CDR3 sequence: CASSFRQGTTEAFF. The CDR3 DNA reads TGCGCCAGCAGCTTTCGACAGGGGACAACTGAAGCTTTCTTT.